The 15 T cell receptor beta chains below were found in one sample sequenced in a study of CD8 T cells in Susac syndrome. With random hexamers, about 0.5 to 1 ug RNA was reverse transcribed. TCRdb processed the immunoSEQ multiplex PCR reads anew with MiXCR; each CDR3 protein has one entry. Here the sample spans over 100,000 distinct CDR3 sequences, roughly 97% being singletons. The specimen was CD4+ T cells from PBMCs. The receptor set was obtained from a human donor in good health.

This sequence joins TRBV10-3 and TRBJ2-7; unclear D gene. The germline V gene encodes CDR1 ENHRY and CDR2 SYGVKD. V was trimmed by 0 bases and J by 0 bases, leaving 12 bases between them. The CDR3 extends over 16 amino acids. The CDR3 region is CAISESPAKDSYEQYF. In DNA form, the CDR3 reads TGTGCCATCAGTGAGTCGCCGGCCAAAGACTCCTACGAGCAGTACTTC.

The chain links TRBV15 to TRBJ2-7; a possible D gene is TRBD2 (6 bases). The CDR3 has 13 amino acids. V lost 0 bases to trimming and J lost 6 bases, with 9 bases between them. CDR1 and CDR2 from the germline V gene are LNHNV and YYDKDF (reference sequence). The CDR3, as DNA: TGTGCCACCAGCAGAGATCGGGGGTCCGAGCAGTACTTC. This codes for CATSRDRGSEQYF.

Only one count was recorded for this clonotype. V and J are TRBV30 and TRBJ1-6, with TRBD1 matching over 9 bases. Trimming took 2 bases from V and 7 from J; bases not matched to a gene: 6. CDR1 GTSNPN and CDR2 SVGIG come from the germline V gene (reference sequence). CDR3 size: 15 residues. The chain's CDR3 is CAWSRTGAGNSPLHF. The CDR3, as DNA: TGTGCCTGGAGTCGGACAGGGGCTGGCAATTCACCCCTCCACTTT.

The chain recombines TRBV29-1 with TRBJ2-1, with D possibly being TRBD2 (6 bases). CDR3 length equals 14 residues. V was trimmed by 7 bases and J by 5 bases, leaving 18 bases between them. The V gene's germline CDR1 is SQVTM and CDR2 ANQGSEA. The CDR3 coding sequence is TGCAGCGCCGGTGGTGGTAGCGGAAACAATGAGCAGTTCTTC. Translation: CSAGGGSGNNEQFF.

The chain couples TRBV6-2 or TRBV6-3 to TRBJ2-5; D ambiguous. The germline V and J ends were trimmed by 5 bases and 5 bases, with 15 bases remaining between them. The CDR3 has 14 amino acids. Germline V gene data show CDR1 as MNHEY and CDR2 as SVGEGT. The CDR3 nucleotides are TGTGCCAGCAGTCTCATGGGCCGCCGGGAGACCCAGTACTTC. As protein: CASSLMGRRETQYF.

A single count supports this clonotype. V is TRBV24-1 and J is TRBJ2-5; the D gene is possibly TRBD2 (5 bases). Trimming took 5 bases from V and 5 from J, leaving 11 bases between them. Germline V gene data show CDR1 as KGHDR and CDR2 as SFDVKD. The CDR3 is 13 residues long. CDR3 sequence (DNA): TGTGCCACCAGTGTGGGCGGGCGGGAGACCCAGTACTTC. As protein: CATSVGGRETQYF.

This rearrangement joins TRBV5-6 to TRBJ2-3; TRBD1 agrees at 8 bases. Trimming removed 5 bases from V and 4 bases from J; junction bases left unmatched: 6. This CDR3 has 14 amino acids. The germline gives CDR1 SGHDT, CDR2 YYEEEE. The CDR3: CASRWTGKADTQYF. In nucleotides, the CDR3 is TGTGCCAGCAGGTGGACAGGGAAGGCAGATACGCAGTATTTT.

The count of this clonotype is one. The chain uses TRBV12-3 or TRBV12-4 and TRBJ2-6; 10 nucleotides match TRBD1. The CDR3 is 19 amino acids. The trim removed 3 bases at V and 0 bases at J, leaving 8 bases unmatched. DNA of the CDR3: TGTGCCAGCAGTTTCAGGCGGACAGGGGGTAGCTCTGGGGCCAACGTCCTGACTTTC. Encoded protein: CASSFRRTGGSSGANVLTF.

The CDR3 DNA follows: TGTGCCAGCAGGGACTCTGGCTCCGCGAACACCGGGGAGCTGTTTTTT. Encoded protein: CASRDSGSANTGELFF. The rearrangement uses TRBV28 and TRBJ2-2; tentatively, D is TRBD2 (5 bases). Trimming removed 6 bases from V and 0 bases from J, with 14 bases in between. Germline V gene sequence: CDR1 MDHEN, CDR2 SYDVKM. This CDR3 spans 16 amino acids.

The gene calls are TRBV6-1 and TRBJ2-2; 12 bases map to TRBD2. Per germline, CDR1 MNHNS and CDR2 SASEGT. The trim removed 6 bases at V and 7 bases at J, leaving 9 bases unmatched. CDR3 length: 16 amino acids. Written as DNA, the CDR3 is TGTGCCAGCAGAATTGGACTAGCGGGATGGTTCGGGGAGCTGTTTTTT. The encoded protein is CASRIGLAGWFGELFF.

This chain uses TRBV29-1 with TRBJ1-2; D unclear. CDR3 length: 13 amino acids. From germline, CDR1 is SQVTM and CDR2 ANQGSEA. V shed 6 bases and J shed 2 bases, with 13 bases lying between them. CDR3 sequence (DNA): TGCAGCGTGTCGGTCGTCCAGAACTATGGCTACACCTTC. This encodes CSVSVVQNYGYTF.

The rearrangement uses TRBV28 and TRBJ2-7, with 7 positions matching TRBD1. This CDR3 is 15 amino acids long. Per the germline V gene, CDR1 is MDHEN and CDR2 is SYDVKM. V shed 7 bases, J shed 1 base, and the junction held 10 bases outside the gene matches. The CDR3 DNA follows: TGTGCCAGCACCAGATACAGGGGCGCATCCTACGAGCAGTACTTC. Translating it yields CASTRYRGASYEQYF.

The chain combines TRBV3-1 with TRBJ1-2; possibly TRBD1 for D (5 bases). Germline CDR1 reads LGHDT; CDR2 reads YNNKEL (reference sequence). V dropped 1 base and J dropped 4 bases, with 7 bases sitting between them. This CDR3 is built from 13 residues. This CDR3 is CASSQGQLYGYTF. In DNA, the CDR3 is TGTGCCAGCAGCCAAGGACAGCTCTATGGCTACACCTTC.

The CDR3 DNA follows: TGTGCCAGCAGTGAGGGACAGTGGGGAGCTGAAGCTTTCTTT. Its translation: CASSEGQWGAEAFF. The J gene is TRBJ1-1, the V gene TRBV25-1, with 7 positions matching TRBD1. From germline, CDR1 is MGHDK and CDR2 SYGVNS. This CDR3 spans 14 amino acids. The J segment lost 6 bases and the V segment lost 3 bases, leaving 7 bases of the junction unmatched.

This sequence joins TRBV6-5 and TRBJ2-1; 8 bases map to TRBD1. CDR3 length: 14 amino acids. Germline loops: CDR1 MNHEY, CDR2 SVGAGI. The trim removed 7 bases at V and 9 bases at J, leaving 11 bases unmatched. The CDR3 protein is CASTRDRSISEQFF. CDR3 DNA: TGTGCCAGCACCCGGGACAGGAGTATTAGTGAGCAGTTCTTC.